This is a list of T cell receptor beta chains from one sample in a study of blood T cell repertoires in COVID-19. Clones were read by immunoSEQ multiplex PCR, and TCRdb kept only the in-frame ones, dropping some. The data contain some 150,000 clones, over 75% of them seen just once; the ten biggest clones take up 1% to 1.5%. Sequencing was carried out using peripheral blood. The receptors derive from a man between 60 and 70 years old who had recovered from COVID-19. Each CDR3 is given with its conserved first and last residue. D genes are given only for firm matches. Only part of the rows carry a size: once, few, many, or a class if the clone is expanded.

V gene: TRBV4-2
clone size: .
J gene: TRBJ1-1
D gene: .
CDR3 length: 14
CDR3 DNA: TGTGCCAGCAGCATTCCAGGGTACGGCACTGAAGCTTTCTTT
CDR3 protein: CASSIPGYGTEAFF

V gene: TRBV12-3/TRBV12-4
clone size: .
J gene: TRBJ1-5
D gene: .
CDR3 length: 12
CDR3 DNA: TGTGCCAGCAGACCTCAGGATCAGCCCCAGCATTTT
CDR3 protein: CASRPQDQPQHF

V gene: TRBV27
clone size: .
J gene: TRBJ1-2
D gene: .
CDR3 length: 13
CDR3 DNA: TGTGCCAGCAGTTTAACGGGGGAATATGGCTACACCTTC
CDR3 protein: CASSLTGEYGYTF

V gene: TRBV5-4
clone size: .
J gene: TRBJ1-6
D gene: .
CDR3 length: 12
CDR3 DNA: TGTGCCAGCAGCTTAATCGATTCACCCCTCCACTTT
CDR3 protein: CASSLIDSPLHF

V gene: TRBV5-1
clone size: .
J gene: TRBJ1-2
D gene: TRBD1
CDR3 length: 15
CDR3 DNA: TGCGCCAGCAGCTTCGGGACCCAGGGGGCGGGCGGCTACACCTTC
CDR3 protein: CASSFGTQGAGGYTF

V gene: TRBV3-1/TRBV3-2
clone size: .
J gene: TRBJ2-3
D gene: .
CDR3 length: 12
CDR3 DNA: TGTGCCAGCGGTAGCGAGGCAGATACGCAGTATTTT
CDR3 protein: CASGSEADTQYF

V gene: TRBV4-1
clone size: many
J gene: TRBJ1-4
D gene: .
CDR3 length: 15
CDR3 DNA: TGCGCCAGCAGCCCCCCGGGGAACTCGAATGAAAAACTGTTTTTT
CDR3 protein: CASSPPGNSNEKLFF

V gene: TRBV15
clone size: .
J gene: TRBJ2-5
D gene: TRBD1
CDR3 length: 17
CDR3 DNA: TGTGCCACCAGCAGAGGGACAGGGGGCGTTGGAGGGGAGACCCAGTACTTC
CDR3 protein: CATSRGTGGVGGETQYF

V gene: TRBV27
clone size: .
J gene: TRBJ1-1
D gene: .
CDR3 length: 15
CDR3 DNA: TGTGCCAGCTCCTTCAGGCGGGGCTCGAACACTGAAGCTTTCTTT
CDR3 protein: CASSFRRGSNTEAFF

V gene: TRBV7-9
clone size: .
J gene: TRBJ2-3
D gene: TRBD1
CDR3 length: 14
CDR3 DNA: TGTGCCAGCAGCCGGACAGGTTTAACAGATACGCAGTATTTT
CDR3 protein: CASSRTGLTDTQYF

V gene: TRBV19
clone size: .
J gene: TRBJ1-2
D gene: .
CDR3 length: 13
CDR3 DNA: TGTGCCAGTAGCCCGGACAGCTTCTATGGCTACACCTTC
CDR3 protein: CASSPDSFYGYTF

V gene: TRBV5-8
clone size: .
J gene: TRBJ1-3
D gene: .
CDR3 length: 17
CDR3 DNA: TGTGCCAGCAGCTTTCGAGGGGGTTCTAGCTCTGGAAACACCATATATTTT
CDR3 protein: CASSFRGGSSSGNTIYF

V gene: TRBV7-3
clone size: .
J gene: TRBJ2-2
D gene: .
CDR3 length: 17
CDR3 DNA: TGTGCCAGCAGCTTAAGAAGCAGGGACTCTAACACCGGGGAGCTGTTTTTT
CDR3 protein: CASSLRSRDSNTGELFF

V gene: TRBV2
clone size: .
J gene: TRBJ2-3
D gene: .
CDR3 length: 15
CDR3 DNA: TGTGCCAGCAGCCGCAGACTAGAGGGCACAGATACGCAGTATTTT
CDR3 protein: CASSRRLEGTDTQYF

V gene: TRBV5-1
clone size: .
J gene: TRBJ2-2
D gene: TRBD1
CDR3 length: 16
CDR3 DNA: TGCGCCAGCAGCTTGGCTGCGACAGGGGACACCGGGGAGCTGTTTTTT
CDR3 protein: CASSLAATGDTGELFF

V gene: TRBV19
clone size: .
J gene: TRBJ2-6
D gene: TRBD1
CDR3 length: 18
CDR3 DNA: TGTGCCAGTAGTCCCAACCCTGGGACAGGGACTGGGGCCAACGTCCTGACTTTC
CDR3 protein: CASSPNPGTGTGANVLTF

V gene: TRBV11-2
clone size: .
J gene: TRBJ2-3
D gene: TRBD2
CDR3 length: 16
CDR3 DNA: TGTGCCAGTAGAAGCCGGGGGGAAGTAAGGGCAGATACGCAGTATTTT
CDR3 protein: CASRSRGEVRADTQYF

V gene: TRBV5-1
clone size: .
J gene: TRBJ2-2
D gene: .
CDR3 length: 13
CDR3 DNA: TGCGCCAGCAGCTTTCGGGTAGACGGGGAGCTGTTTTTT
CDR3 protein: CASSFRVDGELFF

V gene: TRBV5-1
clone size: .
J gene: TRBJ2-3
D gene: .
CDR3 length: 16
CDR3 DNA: TGCGCCAGCAGCTTGATCCGGGGTACTAGCACAGATACGCAGTATTTT
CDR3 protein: CASSLIRGTSTDTQYF

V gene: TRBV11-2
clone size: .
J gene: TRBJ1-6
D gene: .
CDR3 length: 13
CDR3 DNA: TGTGCCAGCAGCTTAGACAGGGGAGGGCCCCTCCACTTT
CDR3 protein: CASSLDRGGPLHF

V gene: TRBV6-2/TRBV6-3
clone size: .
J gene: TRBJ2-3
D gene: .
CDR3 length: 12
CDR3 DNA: TGTGCCAGCAGCCCCGGGACAGATACGCAGTATTTT
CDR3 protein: CASSPGTDTQYF